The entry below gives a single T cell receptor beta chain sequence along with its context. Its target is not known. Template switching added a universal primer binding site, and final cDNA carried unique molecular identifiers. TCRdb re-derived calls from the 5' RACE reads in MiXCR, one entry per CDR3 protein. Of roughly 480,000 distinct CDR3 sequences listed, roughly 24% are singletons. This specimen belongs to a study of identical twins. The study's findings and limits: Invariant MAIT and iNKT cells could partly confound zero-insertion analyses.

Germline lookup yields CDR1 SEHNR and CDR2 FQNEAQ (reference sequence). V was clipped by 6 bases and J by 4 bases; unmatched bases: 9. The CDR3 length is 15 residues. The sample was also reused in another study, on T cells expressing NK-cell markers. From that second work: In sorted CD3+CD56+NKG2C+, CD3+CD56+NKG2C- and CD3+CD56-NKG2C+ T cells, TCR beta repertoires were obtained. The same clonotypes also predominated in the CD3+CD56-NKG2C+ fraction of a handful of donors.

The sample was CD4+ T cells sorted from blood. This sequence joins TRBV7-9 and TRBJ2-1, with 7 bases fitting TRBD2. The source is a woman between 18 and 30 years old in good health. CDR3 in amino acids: CASSFREAGYNEQFF. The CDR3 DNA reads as TGTGCCAGCAGTTTCCGGGAGGCTGGTTACAATGAGCAGTTCTTC. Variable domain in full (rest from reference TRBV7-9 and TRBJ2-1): DTGVSQNPRHKITKRGQNVTFRCDPISEHNRLYWYRQTLGQGPEFLTYFQNEAQLEKSRLLSDRFSAERPKGSFSTLEIQRTEQGDSAMYLCASSFREAGYNEQFFGPGTRLTVL.